Detailed here is one TCR beta chain. Patients got ipilimumab 1 mg/kg beginning 14 to 28 days post-transplant. This entry comes from a study of ipilimumab plus nivolumab after autologous stem cell transplantation. Overall study: Median doses per patient: about 5 ipilimumab, fewer than ten nivolumab.

Method: immunoSEQ multiplex PCR; TCRdb's copy keeps in-frame clones and lacks some. Counted here are 77,000 or so clones, more than 80% occurring once; the ten biggest clones make up roughly 2%. This CDR3 has 15 residues. V shed 10 bases, J shed 9 bases, and the junction held 12 bases outside the gene matches. Germline V gene data show CDR1 as SNHLY and CDR2 as FYNNEI. The chain uses TRBV2 and TRBJ2-1; 13 bases match TRBD2. This specimen was PBMCs, taken in a trial of ipilimumab plus nivolumab as post-transplant consolidation. This receptor was taken from a male donor with diffuse large B-cell lymphoma. CDR3 protein: CATSPTSGGAGEQFF. CDR3 DNA sequence: TGTGCCACTTCTCCCACTAGCGGGGGGGCAGGTGAGCAGTTCTTC.